This T cell receptor (beta chain) was identified in a study of cytomegalovirus exposure and HLA in healthy donors (TCRdb year 2017). With regard to the full study: In an earlier analysis of around 540 of the donors, about 260 Gb of sequence data and roughly 100 million unique TCR beta sequences from roughly 200 million T cells were reported. The study was designed to test whether signatures of past pathogen exposure could be identified by cataloging public T cell receptors. A later analysis re-examined previously published TCR beta repertoires from roughly 650 donors and added high-resolution HLA genotyping to investigate patterns of TCR occurrence. High-throughput TCR immunosequencing, statistical association of individual TCRs with disease status, and machine learning were combined to predict cytomegalovirus infection status. The number of donors typed differed by locus, with roughly 620-640 for A, B, C, DRB1 and DQB1, roughly 550 for DQA1, approximately 570 for DPA1, and around 430 for DPB1. About 5 DR-DQ haplotypes were handled as single units for association and clustering, since linkage in the cohort was strong. Genome-wide SNP genotypes for about 65% of the roughly 700 donors were used in a later genetic analysis, which treated that subset as a discovery cohort. Rather than drawing on any new phenotypic data, the later analysis identified candidate immune exposures from TCR beta sequences and the way those sequences occurred across donors. Along with the roughly 610-subject first cohort, a separate validation cohort of 120 different subjects was used. Of the approximately 400 genotyped donors, about 84% fell in the genetic ancestry cluster associated with self-reported Caucasian donors. An early release covering more than 500 HLA-typed donors comprised approximately 300 gigabases of sequencing data and around 80 million unique TCR sequences. The study profiled the T cell repertoires of under 850 subjects by immunosequencing and related them to cytomegalovirus serostatus. Donor age, sex, ethnicity and CMV serostatus were compiled together with the repertoire data. On average, 235,054 unique TCR beta nucleotide sequences were sequenced per donor among 398 genotyped donors of the cohort, with approximately 18% of those sequences being non-productive. Every repertoire in the discovery cohort had been generated on one and the same sequencing platform. An earlier analysis of 587 of the donors used high-throughput TCR beta sequencing to judge whether each TCR beta V gene segment behaved as functional or pseudogenic. Both class I and class II loci were covered by HLA typing, at four-digit resolution.

Library method: the immunoSEQ multiplex PCR assay. A mixture of 60 forward primers for TCR Vbeta segments and 13 reverse primers for TCR Jbeta segments was used in the multiplex PCR. A multiplex PCR assay on genomic DNA amplified the CDR3 region of rearranged TCR beta genes. The Illumina HiSeq System was used to sequence the amplified TCR beta libraries as 87-base-pair reads. In the paper's pipeline: Across the 600 to 700 repertoires, a later analysis counted around 80 million unique TCR beta chains, around 11 million of which were shared by at least two donors. A nearest-neighbor algorithm error-corrected the raw reads and collapsed the reads into unique sequences, merging closely related sequences to remove PCR and sequencing errors. To assign V, D and J gene segments, CDR3 sequences were aligned to IMGT reference sequences. For a sequence to be retained, at least a six-nucleotide match to both a V gene segment and a J gene segment was required. A rearrangement was called productive if the CDR3 had no stop codons and remained in frame with V and J, and every other rearrangement was called non-productive. CDR3 was defined according to IMGT convention as the region running from the second conserved V-encoded cysteine to the conserved J-encoded phenylalanine. In an earlier analysis of around 600 of the donors, sequences lacking an unambiguous match to a single V gene segment were excluded. In an earlier analysis of around 600 of the donors, V segments were called functional above 56.7% productive rearrangements and were called segregating when the between-donor standard deviation exceeded 5%. To diagnose cytomegalovirus status from the catalog of TCR beta chain sequences, a statistical classification framework was built. A later analysis assigned V and J genes by comparing TCR nucleotide sequences with IMGT/GENE-DB human TR gene sequences. Using the TCRdist pipeline, a later analysis assigned CDR3 sequences along with most-parsimonious VDJ recombination scenarios. A later analysis defined each TCR beta chain by its CDR3 amino acid sequence plus V-gene family, and excluded reads lacking a unique V-gene family. As a way to deal with suspected cross-contamination and a sequencing artifact, a later analysis dropped 450 to 600 nucleotide sequences that were highly shared and had low generation probability. In a later analysis, a clonal expansion index was calculated for each public chain from normalized within-repertoire ranks of inferred template counts. In a later analysis, generation probabilities were computed with a VDJ recombination model fitted to out-of-frame rearrangements, and the resulting probabilities were checked against IGoR. In a later analysis, TCR-TCR, TCR-HLA and TCR-CMV co-occurrence was scored with hypergeometric tests, and a repertoire-size bias correction was applied to TCR pairs. To estimate false discovery rates, a later analysis permuted the HLA or CMV assignments 20 times. In a later analysis, co-occurring TCRs were grouped with DBSCAN, and TCRdist sequence similarity was added when clustering was performed within HLA-allele-positive subsets. Repertoires with fewer than 30,000 or more than 120,000 public chains were left out of co-occurrence clustering, as were four to six repertoires with anomalous nucleotide sharing. TCRdb carries this immuneACCESS record with in-frame sequences only. Its versions omit some clonotypes, under half of them owing to an unresolved V gene in the studies checked, with the rest unexplained. V and J calls and clone size come straight from that table; D and trimming were deduced from the DNA. The sample table shows roughly 98,000 clones, and 60% to 75% are seen once. Clones ranked in the top ten supply around 3% of the sample.

The CDR3, from cysteine to phenylalanine, totals 14 residues. CDR3 DNA is the only sequence kept; it has 42 bases, read in frame from the first base. Taken from the germline V gene (reference sequence), the CDR1 and CDR2 loops are SGHNT and YYREEE. The germline V end is reduced by 4 bases and the J end by 3 bases; junction bases left unmatched: 6. In total, roughly 670 healthy bone marrow donors made up the cohort. All cohort members were sampled while nominally healthy, although unrecorded immune exposures were likely present. The donor was CMV seropositive and belonged to the group of more than 250 seropositive cohort members. A peripheral blood sample was collected from each donor, and TCR beta sequencing was performed on peripheral blood mononuclear cells. Genomic DNA was extracted from the blood cell samples with the Qiagen DNeasy Blood Extraction Kit. Findings and caveats that apply to the study as a whole: HLA typing was unavailable for some donors at each locus, so association tests used only the typed subset. The presence/absence analyses assumed that sequencing depth was roughly uniform across donors, and that assumption may not be true. A later analysis found that most CMV-associated TCR beta chains appeared HLA-restricted, with HLA associations seemingly driven largely by CMV exposure. Specific HLA alleles were associated with over 15,000 TCR beta sequences at a false discovery rate of 0.05 in a later analysis. In a later analysis, HLA-associated TCR beta chains were found to be more clonally expanded and to have lower generation probabilities than equally common non-associated chains. According to a later analysis, parvovirus B19, influenza, CMV and Epstein-Barr virus appeared linked to several top co-occurrence clusters. Correlated functional status among segregating V segments might be attributable to linkage disequilibrium, but an unknown experimental factor could not be ruled out. A later genetic analysis associated a missense DCLRE1C variant with V-gene and J-gene trimming of TCR beta chains, and an independent cohort replicated the association. In a later analysis, the rate of TCR association differed among HLA loci, with DRB1 alleles having the most associated TCRs and HLA-C alleles having the fewest. A total of 150 or so TCR beta chains were listed by the study as associated with cytomegalovirus. The only immune exposure information available for the cohort was CMV serostatus. Some IMGT-functional V segments, including TRBV6-2 and TRBV6-3, could not be told apart with the 87-base-pair reads, so those segments were excluded. Three of the identified cytomegalovirus-associated TCR beta chains were confirmed in vitro to be specific for cytomegalovirus antigens. In both the original and validation cohorts, the classifier was reported to diagnose cytomegalovirus status with high specificity and sensitivity. Strong co-occurrence of HLA alleles, especially DR and DQ, made assigning TCR associations to individual alleles difficult. This cohort had only TCR beta chains sequenced, and the lack of alpha or paired-chain data limited which features could be detected. Across donors, most TCR sequences were observed very rarely, whereas some public TCRs were present in many individuals. The sequencing pipeline was judged likely to have produced a cluster of highly shared sequence variants as a technical artifact. An earlier analysis of some 560 of the donors showed that most TCR beta V segments appeared in productive rearrangements either about 90% or about 30% of the time, which broadly matched IMGT annotations. Compared with the approximately 670-donor mean, donors in an Asian-associated ancestry cluster had fewer N-insertions in productive TCRs, according to a later genetic analysis. A further reported finding was that TCR beta sequences accurately predicted the HLA-A and HLA-B alleles for most subjects in the first cohort. Because counts were too low, about 17 rarely observed V segments, including chromosome 9 orphons, were excluded from the earlier analysis of 500 to 700 of the donors. According to the authors, the approach could potentially be generalized to other disease states and immunological phenotypes.

As concerns this clone: Its specific antigen is unknown. The input lacks base qualities; no much larger clone sits a single base away.

The receptor's source is a female donor in good health and CMV-seropositive. The specimen was PBMCs. The sequence is built from TRBV5-4 and TRBJ2-5; 7 nucleotides in the junction match TRBD2. The CDR3 protein sequence reads: CASSVPSGKETQYF. The nucleotide sequence is given as TGTGCCAGCAGCGTCCCAAGCGGGAAAGAGACCCAGTACTTC. When the CDR3 is completed using the reference TRBV5-4 and TRBJ2-5 genes on either side, the full variable domain is ETGVTQSPTHLIKTRGQQVTLRCSSQSGHNTVSWYQQALGQGPQFIFQYYREEENGRGNFPPRFSGLQFPNYSSELNVNALELDDSALYLCASSVPSGKETQYFGPGTRLLVL.